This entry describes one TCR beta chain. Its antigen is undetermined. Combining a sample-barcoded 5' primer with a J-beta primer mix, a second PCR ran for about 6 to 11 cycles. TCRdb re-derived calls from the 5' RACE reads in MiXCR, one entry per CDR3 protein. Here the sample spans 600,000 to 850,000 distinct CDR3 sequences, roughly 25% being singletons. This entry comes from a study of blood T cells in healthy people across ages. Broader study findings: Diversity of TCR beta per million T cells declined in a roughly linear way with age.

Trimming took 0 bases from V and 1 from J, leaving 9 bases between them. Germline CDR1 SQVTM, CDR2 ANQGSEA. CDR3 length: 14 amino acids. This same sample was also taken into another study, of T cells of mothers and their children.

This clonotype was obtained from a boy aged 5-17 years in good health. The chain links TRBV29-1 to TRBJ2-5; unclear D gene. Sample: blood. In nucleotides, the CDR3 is TGCAGCGTTGAAGATCTCGTGATCCAAGAGACCCAGTACTTC. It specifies CSVEDLVIQETQYF.